This T cell receptor beta chain is from a study of blood T cell repertoires in COVID-19. Only in-frame clones appear in the TCRdb table, and some are missing; sequencing was by immunoSEQ multiplex PCR. Of under 200,000 clones listed, roughly 90% are singletons. This CDR3 is 11 amino acids long. Trimming took 3 bases from V and 4 from J, leaving 4 bases between them. Germline CDR1 reads MGHDK; CDR2 reads SYGVNS. The chain uses TRBV25-1 and TRBJ2-7; D gene uncertain. The source material was peripheral blood. The receptor was isolated from a man aged 18 to 30 with COVID-19, enrolled during active disease. DNA for the CDR3: TGTGCCAGCAGTGACAGGTACGAGCAGTACTTC. Amino acids: CASSDRYEQYF.